The present T cell receptor (beta chain) was sequenced within a study of cytomegalovirus exposure and HLA in healthy donors (dated by TCRdb to 2016 to 2017). In terms of the full investigation: An earlier analysis of roughly 570 of the donors reported 276 Gb of sequence data and 117 million unique TCR beta sequences obtained from some 170 million T cells. Among around 400 genotyped donors of the cohort, an average of approximately 240,000 unique TCR beta nucleotide sequences was sequenced per donor, of which 15% to 20% were non-productive. Every discovery cohort repertoire had been produced on one sequencing platform. In an earlier analysis of roughly 600 of the donors, high-throughput TCR beta sequencing was used to judge whether each TCR beta V gene segment behaved as functional or pseudogenic. The T cell repertoires of several hundred subjects were profiled by immunosequencing and related to cytomegalovirus serostatus. HLA typing covered class I and class II loci at four-digit resolution. Donor age, sex, ethnicity and CMV serostatus were collected together with the repertoire data. Four or five DR-DQ haplotypes were handled as single units for association and clustering, since linkage in the cohort was strong. The study was designed to test whether signatures of past pathogen exposure could be identified by cataloging public T cell receptors. A later genetic analysis took genome-wide SNP genotypes for about 65% of the 666 donors and used that subset as a discovery cohort. Among the roughly 410 genotyped donors, 75% to 90% belonged to the genetic ancestry cluster associated with self-reported Caucasian donors. The number of typed donors differed by locus: about 629-630 for A, B, C, DRB1 and DQB1; some 500 for DQA1; about 600 for DPA1; and roughly 470 for DPB1. A separate validation cohort of roughly 120 different subjects was used in addition to the 666-subject first cohort. Rather than using new phenotypic data, the later analysis identified candidate immune exposures from TCR beta sequences and from how often those sequences occurred across donors. To predict cytomegalovirus infection status, the study combined high-throughput TCR immunosequencing, statistical association of individual TCRs with disease status, and machine learning. An early release covering about 600 HLA-typed donors comprised about 300 gigabases of sequencing data and roughly 86 million unique TCR sequences. A later analysis re-analyzed previously published TCR beta repertoires from 666 donors and added high-resolution HLA genotyping to study TCR occurrence patterns. The full study reports these points: Some IMGT-functional V segments, including TRBV6-2 and TRBV6-3, could not be distinguished by the 87-base-pair reads and were therefore excluded. Because HLA typing was missing for some donors at each locus, association tests included only the typed subset. The study gave a list of some 150 TCR beta chains associated with cytomegalovirus. A later genetic analysis reported fewer N-insertions in productive TCRs among donors in an Asian-associated ancestry cluster than the approximately 700-donor mean. In an earlier analysis of roughly 560 of the donors, most TCR beta V segments were observed in productive rearrangements about 90% or about 30% of the time, broadly matching IMGT annotations. According to a later analysis, parvovirus B19, influenza, CMV and Epstein-Barr virus appeared linked to several top co-occurrence clusters. The classifier was reported to diagnose cytomegalovirus status with high specificity and sensitivity in both the original and validation cohorts. The sequencing pipeline was judged likely to have produced a cluster of highly shared sequence variants as a technical artifact. This cohort had only TCR beta chains sequenced, and the lack of alpha or paired-chain data limited which features could be detected. An association between a missense DCLRE1C variant and V-gene and J-gene trimming of TCR beta chains was found in a later genetic analysis and replicated in an independent cohort. Linkage disequilibrium might explain the correlated functional status among segregating V segments, but an unknown experimental factor could not be excluded. Presence/absence analyses assumed roughly uniform sequencing depth across donors, an assumption that may not hold. For the cohort, immune exposure information was limited to CMV serostatus. Most TCR sequences were seen in very few donors, while some public TCRs were found in many individuals. It was suggested by the authors that the approach could potentially be generalized to other disease states and immunological phenotypes. In a later analysis, around 17,000 TCR beta sequences were associated with specific HLA alleles at a false discovery rate of 0.05. The earlier analysis of about 600 of the donors excluded over 15 rarely observed V segments, including chromosome 9 orphons, because counts were too low. A later analysis found that most CMV-associated TCR beta chains appeared HLA-restricted, with HLA associations seemingly driven largely by CMV exposure. Strong co-occurrence of HLA alleles, especially DR and DQ, made assigning TCR associations to individual alleles difficult. A later analysis found that TCR association rates varied across HLA loci, with DRB1 alleles showing the most associated TCRs and HLA-C alleles the fewest. In vitro tests confirmed that a few of the cytomegalovirus-associated TCR beta chains recognize cytomegalovirus antigens. Compared with equally common non-associated chains, HLA-associated TCR beta chains in a later analysis were more clonally expanded and had lower generation probabilities. A further reported finding was that TCR beta sequences accurately predicted the HLA-A and HLA-B alleles for most subjects in the first cohort.

The cohort comprised hundreds of healthy bone marrow donors. At the time of sampling, every cohort member was nominally healthy, though immune exposures that went unrecorded were likely present. The donor was CMV seronegative and belonged to the group of 350 or so seronegative cohort members. A peripheral blood sample was collected from each donor, and TCR beta sequencing was performed on peripheral blood mononuclear cells. Genomic DNA was extracted from the blood cell samples with the Qiagen DNeasy Blood Extraction Kit. Points on this clone: It has no known antigen specificity. It has no much larger one-base neighbor in the sample; base qualities were not kept.

From cysteine to phenylalanine, the CDR3 is 15 amino acids long. The only DNA kept is the CDR3, 45 bases in frame from the first base. Here V drops 3 bases and J drops 8 bases, and the junction holds 8 bases not matched to any gene. The germline V gene gives CDR1 as SGDLS and CDR2 as YYNGEE. To prepare the library, the immunoSEQ multiplex PCR assay was applied. For the multiplex PCR, a mixture combining 60 forward primers for TCR Vbeta segments and 13 reverse primers for TCR Jbeta segments was used. A multiplex PCR assay on genomic DNA amplified the CDR3 region of rearranged TCR beta genes. On the Illumina HiSeq System, the amplified TCR beta libraries were sequenced as 87-base-pair reads. The authors' analysis ran thus. A later analysis tallied around 82 million unique TCR beta chains across the roughly 610 repertoires, and approximately 9.9 million of those chains were shared by two or more donors. Raw reads were error-corrected and collapsed into unique sequences by a nearest-neighbor algorithm in which closely related sequences were merged to remove PCR and sequencing errors. To assign V, D and J gene segments, CDR3 sequences were aligned to IMGT reference sequences. For a sequence to be retained, at least a six-nucleotide match to both a V gene segment and a J gene segment was required. A rearrangement counted as productive if the CDR3 had no stop codons and remained in frame with V and J, and every other rearrangement counted as non-productive. Following IMGT convention, CDR3 was defined as the stretch from the second conserved V-encoded cysteine to the conserved J-encoded phenylalanine. The earlier analysis of fewer than 750 of the donors excluded sequences that lacked an unambiguous match to a single V gene segment. In an earlier analysis of approximately 610 of the donors, V segments were called functional above 56.7% productive rearrangements and were called segregating when the between-donor standard deviation exceeded 5%. To diagnose cytomegalovirus status from the catalog of TCR beta chain sequences, a statistical classification framework was built. V and J gene assignment, in a later analysis, came from comparing TCR nucleotide sequences with IMGT/GENE-DB human TR gene sequences. The TCRdist pipeline was used in a later analysis to assign CDR3 sequences and most-parsimonious VDJ recombination scenarios. A later analysis defined each TCR beta chain by its CDR3 amino acid sequence plus V-gene family, and excluded reads lacking a unique V-gene family. To address suspected cross-contamination and a sequencing artifact, a later analysis removed around 590 highly shared, low-generation-probability nucleotide sequences. In a later analysis, a clonal expansion index was calculated for each public chain from normalized within-repertoire ranks of inferred template counts. Generation probabilities in a later analysis came from a VDJ recombination model fitted to out-of-frame rearrangements, and those results were checked against IGoR. Hypergeometric tests were used in a later analysis to score TCR-TCR, TCR-HLA and TCR-CMV co-occurrence, with a repertoire-size bias correction applied to the TCR pairs. To estimate false discovery rates, a later analysis permuted the HLA or CMV assignments 20 times. In a later analysis, co-occurring TCRs were grouped using DBSCAN, and TCRdist sequence similarity was added for clustering within HLA-allele-positive subsets. Repertoires with fewer than 30,000 or more than 120,000 public chains were left out of co-occurrence clustering, as were a handful of repertoires with anomalous nucleotide sharing. TCRdb limited this immuneACCESS table to in-frame rearrangements with V and J called. A share of clones is missing; checked studies link under half to unresolved V genes, and the rest is unexplained. D and trimming come from the DNA, and the V and J calls and clone size come from that table. The table for this sample lists 200,000 or so clones; 82% of them were counted only once. Clones ranked in the top ten supply approximately 0.092% of the sample.

The receptor chain draws on TRBV9 and TRBJ1-4; 9 nucleotides in the junction match TRBD1. The source material was PBMCs. This receptor was taken from a boy aged 2 to 10 in good health and CMV-seronegative. This receptor has the CDR3 CASSDTGGVAEKLFF. DNA sequence: TGTGCCAGCAGCGACACAGGGGGCGTCGCGGAAAAACTGTTTTTT.